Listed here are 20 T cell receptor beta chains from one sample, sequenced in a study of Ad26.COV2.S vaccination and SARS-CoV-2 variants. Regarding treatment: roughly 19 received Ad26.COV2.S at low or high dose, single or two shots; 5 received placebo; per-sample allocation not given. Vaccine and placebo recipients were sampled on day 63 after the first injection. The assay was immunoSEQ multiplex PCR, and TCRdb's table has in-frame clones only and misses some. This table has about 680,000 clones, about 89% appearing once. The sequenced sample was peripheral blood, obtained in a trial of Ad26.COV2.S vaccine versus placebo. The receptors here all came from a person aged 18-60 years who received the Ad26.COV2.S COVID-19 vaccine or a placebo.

CDR3 in amino acids: CATSEPGTTTIYGYTF. As DNA, the CDR3 is TGTGCCACCAGTGAGCCCGGGACAACGACCATCTATGGCTACACCTTC. The rearrangement joins TRBV24-1 to TRBJ1-2; tentative D call: TRBD1 (6 bases). The germline CDR1 and CDR2 sequences are KGHDR and SFDVKD. CDR3 length equals 16 residues. V lost 4 bases to trimming and J lost 4 bases, with 18 bases between them.

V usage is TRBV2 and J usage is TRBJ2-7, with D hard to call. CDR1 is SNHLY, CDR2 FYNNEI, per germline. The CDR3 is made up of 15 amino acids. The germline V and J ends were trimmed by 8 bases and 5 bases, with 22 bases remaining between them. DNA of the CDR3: TGTGCCAGCCCTGATAGGAATGTTAGTTTCGACGAGCAGTACTTC. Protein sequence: CASPDRNVSFDEQYF. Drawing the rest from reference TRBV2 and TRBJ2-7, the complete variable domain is EPEVTQTPSHQVTQMGQEVILRCVPISNHLYFYWYRQILGQKVEFLVSFYNNEISEKSEIFDDQFSVERPDGSNFTLKIRSTKLEDSAMYFCASPDRNVSFDEQYFGPGTRLTVT.

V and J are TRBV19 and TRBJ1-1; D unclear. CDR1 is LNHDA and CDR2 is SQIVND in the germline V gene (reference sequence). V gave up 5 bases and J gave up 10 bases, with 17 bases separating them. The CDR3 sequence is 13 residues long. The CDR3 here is CASSPGGGIGAFF. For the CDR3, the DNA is TGTGCCAGTAGTCCCGGCGGCGGGATTGGAGCTTTCTTT.

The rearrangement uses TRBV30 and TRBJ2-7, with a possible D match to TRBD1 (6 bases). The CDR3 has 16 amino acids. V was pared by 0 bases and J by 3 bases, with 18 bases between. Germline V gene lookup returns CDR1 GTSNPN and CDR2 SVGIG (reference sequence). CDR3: CAWSVPLRQVNYEQYF. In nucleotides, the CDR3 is TGTGCCTGGAGTGTACCCCTCCGACAGGTAAACTACGAGCAGTACTTC.

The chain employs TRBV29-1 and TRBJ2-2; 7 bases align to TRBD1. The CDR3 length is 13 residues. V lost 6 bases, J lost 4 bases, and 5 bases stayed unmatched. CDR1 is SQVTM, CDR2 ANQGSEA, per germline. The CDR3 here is CSVDRVGTGELFF. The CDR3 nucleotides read TGCAGCGTCGACAGGGTCGGCACCGGGGAGCTGTTTTTT.

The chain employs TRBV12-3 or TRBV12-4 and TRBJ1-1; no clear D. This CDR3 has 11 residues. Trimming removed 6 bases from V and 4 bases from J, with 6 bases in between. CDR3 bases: TGTGCCAGCAGCCCGGGCACTGAAGCTTTCTTT. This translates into CASSPGTEAFF.

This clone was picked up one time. The CDR3: CASSRDSPFYEQYF. The DNA for the CDR3 is TGTGCCAGCAGCCGGGACAGTCCCTTTTACGAGCAGTACTTC. V and J are TRBV6-5 and TRBJ2-7; 7 bases match TRBD1. With V trimmed by 6 bases and J by 4 bases, 9 bases remained unmatched. The CDR3 runs to 14 residues. Germline-derived CDR1 and CDR2 are MNHEY and SVGAGI.

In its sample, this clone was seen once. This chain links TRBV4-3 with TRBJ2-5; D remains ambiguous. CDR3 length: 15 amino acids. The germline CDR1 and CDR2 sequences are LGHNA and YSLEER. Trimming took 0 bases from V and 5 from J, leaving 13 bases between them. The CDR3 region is CASSQDKGIQETQYF. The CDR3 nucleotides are TGCGCCAGCAGCCAAGATAAGGGCATTCAGGAGACCCAGTACTTC.

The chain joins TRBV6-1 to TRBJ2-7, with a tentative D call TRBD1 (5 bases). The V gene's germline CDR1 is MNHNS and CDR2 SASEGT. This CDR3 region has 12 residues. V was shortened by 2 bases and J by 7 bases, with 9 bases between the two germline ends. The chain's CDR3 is CASSERTSEQYF. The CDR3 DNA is TGTGCCAGCAGTGAACGGACATCTGAGCAGTACTTC.

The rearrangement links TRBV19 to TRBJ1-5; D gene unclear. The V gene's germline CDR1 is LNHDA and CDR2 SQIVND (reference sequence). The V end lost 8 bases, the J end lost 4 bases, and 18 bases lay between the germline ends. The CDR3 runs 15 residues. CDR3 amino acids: CASFDPGLVNQPQHF. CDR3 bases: TGTGCCAGTTTTGATCCGGGCCTCGTAAATCAGCCCCAGCATTTT.

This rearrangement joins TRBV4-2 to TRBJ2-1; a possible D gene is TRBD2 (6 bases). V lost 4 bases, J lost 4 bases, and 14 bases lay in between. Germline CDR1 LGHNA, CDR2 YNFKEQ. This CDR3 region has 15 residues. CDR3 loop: CASSPGSRIYNEQFF. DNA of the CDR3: TGTGCCAGCAGCCCCGGGAGCCGTATTTACAATGAGCAGTTCTTC.

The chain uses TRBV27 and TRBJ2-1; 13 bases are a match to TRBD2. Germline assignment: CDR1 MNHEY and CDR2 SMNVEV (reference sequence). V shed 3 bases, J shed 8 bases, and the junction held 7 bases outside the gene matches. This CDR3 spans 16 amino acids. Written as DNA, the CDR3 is TGTGCCAGCAGTTTCCACAGGACTAGCGGGAGTTATGAGCAGTTCTTC. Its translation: CASSFHRTSGSYEQFF.

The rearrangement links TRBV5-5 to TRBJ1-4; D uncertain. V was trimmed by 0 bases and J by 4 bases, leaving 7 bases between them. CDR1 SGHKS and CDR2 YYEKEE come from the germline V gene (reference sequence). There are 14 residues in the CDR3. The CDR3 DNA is TGTGCCAGCAGCTTGGGAGGGATTAATGAAAAACTGTTTTTT. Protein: CASSLGGINEKLFF.

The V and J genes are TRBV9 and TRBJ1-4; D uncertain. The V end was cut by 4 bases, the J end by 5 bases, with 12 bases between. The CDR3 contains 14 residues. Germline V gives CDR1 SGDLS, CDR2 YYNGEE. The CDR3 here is CASSLGPGNEKLFF. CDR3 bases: TGTGCCAGCAGCTTGGGCCCGGGAAATGAAAAACTGTTTTTT.

CDR3 bases: TGTGCCAGCAGAGGGCAGGGGGCGGACGGGGAGCTGTTTTTT. It yields the protein CASRGQGADGELFF. The chain employs TRBV6-5 and TRBJ2-2; the match to TRBD1 covers 8 bases. This CDR3 region has 14 residues. Germline V CDR1 and CDR2: MNHEY, SVGAGI. V dropped 6 bases and J dropped 7; count of bases not matched to a gene: 7.

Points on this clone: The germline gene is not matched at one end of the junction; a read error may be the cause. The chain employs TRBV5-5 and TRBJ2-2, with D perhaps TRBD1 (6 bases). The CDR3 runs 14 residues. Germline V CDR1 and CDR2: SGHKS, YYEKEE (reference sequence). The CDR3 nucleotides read TGTGCCAGCAGCTTGCCCCGGGACACTGGGGAGCTGTTTTTT. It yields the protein CASSLPRDTGELFF.

CDR3 protein: CASSFPGEENGANVLTF. The CDR3, as DNA: TGTGCCAGCAGTTTCCCAGGGGAAGAGAATGGGGCCAACGTCCTGACTTTC. The chain uses TRBV27 and TRBJ2-6, with a tentative D call TRBD1 (6 bases). From germline, CDR1 is MNHEY and CDR2 SMNVEV (reference sequence). The CDR3 runs to 17 residues. Trimming pared 3 bases from V and 3 bases from J, leaving 15 bases between.

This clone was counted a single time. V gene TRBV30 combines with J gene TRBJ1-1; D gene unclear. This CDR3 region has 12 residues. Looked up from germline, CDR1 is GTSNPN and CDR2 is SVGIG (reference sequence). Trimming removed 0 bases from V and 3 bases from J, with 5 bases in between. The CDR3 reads CAWSVWDTEAFF. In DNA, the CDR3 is TGTGCCTGGAGTGTATGGGACACTGAAGCTTTCTTT.

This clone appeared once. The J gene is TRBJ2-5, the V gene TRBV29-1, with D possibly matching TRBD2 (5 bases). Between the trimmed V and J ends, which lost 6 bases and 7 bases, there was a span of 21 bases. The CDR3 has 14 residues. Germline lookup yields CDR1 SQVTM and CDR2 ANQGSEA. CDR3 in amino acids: CSVPRTLGKGTQYF. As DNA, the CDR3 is TGCAGCGTACCTAGGACGCTCGGGAAAGGGACCCAGTACTTC.

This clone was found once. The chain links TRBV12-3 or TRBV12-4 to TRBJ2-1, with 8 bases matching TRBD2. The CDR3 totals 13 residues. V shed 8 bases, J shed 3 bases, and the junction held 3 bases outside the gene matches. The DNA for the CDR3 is TGTGCCAGCGGTGGGACTAGCTACAATGAGCAGTTCTTC. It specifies CASGGTSYNEQFF.